Sequencing of this T cell receptor beta chain was carried out in a study of spatial heterogeneity in lung cancer. At the level of the study: An average of more than ten raw reads was observed per unique TCR and UMI combination.

Time point reported: sample taken at primary tumor resection. No cell sorting; template was whole RNA from tumor, lung tissue or PBMC. This clonotype was counted between two and nine times. In the library, each TCR cDNA molecule bore its own unique molecular identifier. TCRdb re-called the 5' RACE reads with MiXCR, one entry per CDR3 protein. Among tens of thousands of distinct CDR3 sequences listed, roughly 6.9% were seen once. The sequencing used PBMCs, collected at surgery. This sequence was found in a male donor with early-stage non-small cell lung cancer.

The CDR3 is CASSRPGGVNEQYF. CDR3 DNA: TGTGCCAGCAGTCGCCCCGGTGGGGTAAACGAGCAGTACTTC. The rearrangement joins TRBV28 to TRBJ2-7, with no clear D. V lost 5 bases to trimming and J lost 5 bases, with 16 bases between them. Germline loops: CDR1 MDHEN, CDR2 SYDVKM. This CDR3 has 14 amino acids.